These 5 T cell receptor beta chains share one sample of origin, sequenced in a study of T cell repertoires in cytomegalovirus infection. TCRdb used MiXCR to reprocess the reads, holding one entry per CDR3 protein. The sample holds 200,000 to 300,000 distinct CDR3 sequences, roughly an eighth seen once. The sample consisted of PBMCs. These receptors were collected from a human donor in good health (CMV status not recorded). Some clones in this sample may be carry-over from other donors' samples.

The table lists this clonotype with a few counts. CDR3 coding DNA: TGTGCCAGTAGTCGTCCGGGTCTTTATCCCCAGCATTTT. It yields the protein CASSRPGLYPQHF. V gene TRBV19 combines with J gene TRBJ1-5; no firm D call. V dropped 5 bases and J dropped 10 bases, with 15 bases sitting between them. This CDR3 has 13 residues. CDR1 and CDR2 (germline): LNHDA, SQIVND (reference sequence).

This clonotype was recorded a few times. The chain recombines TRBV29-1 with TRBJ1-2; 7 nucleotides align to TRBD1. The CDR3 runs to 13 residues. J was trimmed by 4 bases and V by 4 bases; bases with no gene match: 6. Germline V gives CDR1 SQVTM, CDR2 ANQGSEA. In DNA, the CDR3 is TGCAGCGTTGGGGTCGGGACAGCCTATGGCTACACCTTC. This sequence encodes CSVGVGTAYGYTF.

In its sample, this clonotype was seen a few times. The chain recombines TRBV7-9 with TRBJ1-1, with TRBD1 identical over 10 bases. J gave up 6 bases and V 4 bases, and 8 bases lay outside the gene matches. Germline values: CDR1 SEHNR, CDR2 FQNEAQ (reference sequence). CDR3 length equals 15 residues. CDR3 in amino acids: CASSSRTGGYAEAFF. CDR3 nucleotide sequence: TGTGCCAGCAGCTCCAGGACAGGGGGTTACGCTGAAGCTTTCTTT. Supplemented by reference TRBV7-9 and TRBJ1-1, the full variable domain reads DTGVSQNPRHKITKRGQNVTFRCDPISEHNRLYWYRQTLGQGPEFLTYFQNEAQLEKSRLLSDRFSAERPKGSFSTLEIQRTEQGDSAMYLCASSSRTGGYAEAFFGQGTRLTVV.

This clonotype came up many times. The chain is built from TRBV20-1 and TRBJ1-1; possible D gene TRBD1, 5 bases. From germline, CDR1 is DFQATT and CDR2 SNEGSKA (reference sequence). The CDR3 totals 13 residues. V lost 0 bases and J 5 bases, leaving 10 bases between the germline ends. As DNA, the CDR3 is TGCAGTGCTAGAGATTCGGGGGAGACTGAAGCTTTCTTT. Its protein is CSARDSGETEAFF.

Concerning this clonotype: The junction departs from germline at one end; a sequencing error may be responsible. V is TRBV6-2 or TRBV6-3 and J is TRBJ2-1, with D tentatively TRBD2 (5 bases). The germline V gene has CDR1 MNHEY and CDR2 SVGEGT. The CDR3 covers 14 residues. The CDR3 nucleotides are TGTGTCAGCAGTTCTCTCGACTGGAGGAATGAGCAGTTCTTC. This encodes CVSSSLDWRNEQFF.